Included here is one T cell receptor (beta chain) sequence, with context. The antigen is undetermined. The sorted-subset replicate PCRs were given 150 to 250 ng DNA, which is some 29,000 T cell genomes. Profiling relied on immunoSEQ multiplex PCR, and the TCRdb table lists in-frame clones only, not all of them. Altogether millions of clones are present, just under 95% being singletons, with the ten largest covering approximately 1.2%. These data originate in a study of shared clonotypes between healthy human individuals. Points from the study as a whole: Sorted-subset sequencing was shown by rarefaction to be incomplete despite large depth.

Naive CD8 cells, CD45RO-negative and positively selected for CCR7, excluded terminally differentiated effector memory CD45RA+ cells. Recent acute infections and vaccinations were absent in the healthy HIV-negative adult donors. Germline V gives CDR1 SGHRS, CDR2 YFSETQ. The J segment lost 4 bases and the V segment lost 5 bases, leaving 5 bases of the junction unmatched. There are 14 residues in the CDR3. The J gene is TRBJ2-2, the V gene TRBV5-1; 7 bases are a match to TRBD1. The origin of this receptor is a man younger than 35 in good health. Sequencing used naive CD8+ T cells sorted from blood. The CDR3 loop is CASRLDRATGELFF. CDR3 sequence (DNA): TGCGCCAGCAGACTAGACAGGGCCACCGGGGAGCTGTTTTTT.